This passage covers 16 T cell receptor beta chains from one sample sequenced in a study of cytomegalovirus exposure and HLA in healthy donors. Sequenced by immunoSEQ multiplex PCR; TCRdb stores in-frame clones only, minus some. Of about 180,000 clones listed, 85% are singletons. Material: PBMCs. The receptors come from a man between 18 and 35 years old in good health and CMV-seropositive.

The CDR3 reads CAWSLSGGATDTQYF. The DNA of the CDR3 is TGTGCCTGGAGCCTAAGCGGGGGGGCGACAGATACGCAGTATTTT. The gene calls are TRBV30 and TRBJ2-3; 10 bases align to TRBD2. The CDR3 is made up of 15 amino acids. Per germline, CDR1 GTSNPN and CDR2 SVGIG (reference sequence). V shed 3 bases and J 3 bases; nucleotides not matched to a gene: 6.

The V call is TRBV29-1, the J call TRBJ1-2, with 8 bases fitting TRBD1. V trimming: 3 bases; J trimming: 6 bases; junction bases outside the gene matches: 6. The CDR3 totals 13 residues. Germline V gives CDR1 SQVTM, CDR2 ANQGSEA. The CDR3 nucleotides are TGCAGCGTTGATAGACGGGGACAGGATGGCTACACCTTC. Its protein product is CSVDRRGQDGYTF.

The chain is built from TRBV5-4 and TRBJ1-3, with TRBD1 identical over 7 bases. The CDR3 runs 15 residues. Germline CDR1 SGHNT, CDR2 YYREEE (reference sequence). Germline trimming cut 3 bases from V and 9 bases from J; bases unmatched to any gene: 12. The CDR3 DNA sequence: TGTGCCAGCAGCTCAGACAGGGATGGTTTGTCCACCATATATTTT. As protein: CASSSDRDGLSTIYF.

The chain is built from TRBV2 and TRBJ2-7, with D possibly matching TRBD1 (5 bases). The CDR3 totals 16 residues. Germline loops: CDR1 SNHLY, CDR2 FYNNEI. V lost 4 bases to trimming and J lost 0 bases, with 16 bases between them. The chain's CDR3 is CASSGATETNSYEQYF. Written as DNA, the CDR3 is TGTGCCAGCAGTGGGGCGACAGAGACCAACTCCTACGAGCAGTACTTC.

The CDR3 bases are TGCAGTGCTAGACAGGATACTGAGCAGTTCTTC. This sequence encodes CSARQDTEQFF. The chain has TRBV20-1 and TRBJ2-1; D uncertain. CDR1 DFQATT and CDR2 SNEGSKA come from the germline V gene (reference sequence). The CDR3 totals 11 residues. Trimming shortened V by 2 bases and J by 9 bases, and 8 bases separated the two germline ends.

V gene TRBV9 combines with J gene TRBJ2-3; TRBD2 is a possible D gene (6 bases). The CDR3 spans 15 residues. The germline gives CDR1 SGDLS, CDR2 YYNGEE. V was pared by 0 bases and J by 1 base, with 9 bases between. CDR3 DNA: TGTGCCAGCAGCGTAGAAGCTAGCGGCACAGATACGCAGTATTTT. Protein sequence: CASSVEASGTDTQYF.

This chain uses TRBV6-4 with TRBJ2-5; no clear D gene. V shed 4 bases and J shed 5 bases, with 11 bases lying between them. The CDR3 length is 13 residues. Germline V CDR1 and CDR2: MRHNA, SNTAGT. The DNA of the CDR3 is TGTGCCAGCAGTGTGAGGTCCGGGGAGACCCAGTACTTC. It encodes CASSVRSGETQYF.

This clone was seen only a few times. The chain couples TRBV5-1 to TRBJ1-5, with D possibly being TRBD1 (5 bases). Germline CDR1 reads SGHRS; CDR2 reads YFSETQ. This CDR3 comprises 20 residues. V was shortened by 0 bases and J by 0 bases, with 22 bases between the two germline ends. The DNA for the CDR3 is TGCGCCAGCAGCTTGGAGGGCAGGGATATCGCTACCCTTAGCAATCAGCCCCAGCATTTT. Amino acids: CASSLEGRDIATLSNQPQHF.

In its sample, this clone was seen a few times. V gene TRBV2 combines with J gene TRBJ2-7; no clear D. Germline CDR1 SNHLY, CDR2 FYNNEI. The germline V and J ends were trimmed by 4 bases and 2 bases, with 12 bases remaining between them. The CDR3 consists of 14 residues. The CDR3 region is CASSVLVAPYEQYF. The DNA for the CDR3 is TGTGCCAGCAGTGTCCTGGTAGCCCCCTACGAGCAGTACTTC.

The V and J genes are TRBV13 and TRBJ1-1; D is possibly TRBD1 (6 bases). The CDR3 is 16 residues long. Germline CDR1 reads PRHDT; CDR2 reads FYEKMQ (reference sequence). V lost 4 bases and J lost 0, with 15 bases in between. The CDR3 region has the DNA TGTGCCAGCAGCTACATTAAAGGACAGATGAACACTGAAGCTTTCTTT. This sequence encodes CASSYIKGQMNTEAFF.

CDR3 coding DNA: TGTGCCAGCAGTTATCAGGGGACAGGGAACACTGAAGCTTTCTTT. The encoded protein is CASSYQGTGNTEAFF. The rearrangement uses TRBV6-5 and TRBJ1-1; TRBD1 agrees at 8 bases. CDR3 size: 15 residues. V lost 3 bases and J lost 1; bases outside the gene matches: 4. Germline V gene sequence: CDR1 MNHEY, CDR2 SVGAGI.

The V gene is TRBV5-4, the J gene TRBJ1-1; 7 bases align to TRBD1. V lost 4 bases, J lost 1 base, and 1 base stayed unmatched. CDR1 is SGHNT and CDR2 is YYREEE in the germline V gene (reference sequence). CDR3 size: 13 residues. The CDR3 DNA sequence: TGTGCCAGCAGCGGGACAGAGAACACTGAAGCTTTCTTT. Its protein product is CASSGTENTEAFF.

The V and J genes are TRBV6-5 and TRBJ2-1; TRBD2 matches at 7 bases. Germline CDR1 reads MNHEY; CDR2 reads SVGAGI. Trimming at V came to 4 bases and at J to 3 bases, leaving 9 bases not matched to a gene. This CDR3 is 16 amino acids long. The CDR3 nucleotides read TGTGCCAGCAGTTCCGGCGGGAGCCGGAGCTACAATGAGCAGTTCTTC. Its translation: CASSSGGSRSYNEQFF.

The chain recombines TRBV5-4 with TRBJ1-2, with a weak D call TRBD1 (5 bases). Germline V gene data show CDR1 as SGHNT and CDR2 as YYREEE (reference sequence). This CDR3 contains 16 residues. V was trimmed by 2 bases and J by 2 bases, leaving 16 bases between them. The CDR3 is CASSFLGALHNYGYTF. The CDR3 region has the DNA TGTGCCAGCAGCTTTTTAGGGGCCCTTCACAACTATGGCTACACCTTC.

The rearrangement joins TRBV5-5 to TRBJ2-7, with TRBD2 matching 9 bases. Germline CDR1 reads SGHKS; CDR2 reads YYEKEE (reference sequence). V shed 0 bases, J shed 0 bases, and the junction held 1 base outside the gene matches. This CDR3 contains 15 residues. CDR3 sequence reads: CASSLELAGSYEQYF. For the CDR3, the DNA is TGTGCCAGCAGCTTGGAACTAGCGGGCTCCTACGAGCAGTACTTC. The full variable domain, rest sourced from reference TRBV5-5 and TRBJ2-7, is DAGVTQSPTHLIKTRGQQVTLRCSPISGHKSVSWYQQVLGQGPQFIFQYYEKEERGRGNFPDRFSARQFPNYSSELNVNALLLGDSALYLCASSLELAGSYEQYFGPGTRLTVT.

The rearrangement uses TRBV11-2 and TRBJ1-6; TRBD1 agrees at 9 bases. The V segment lost 3 bases and the J segment 7 bases; nucleotides outside the gene matches: 1. This CDR3 is built from 14 residues. Germline-derived CDR1 and CDR2 are SGHAT and FQNNGV. This CDR3 reads CASSFGQGNSPLHF. CDR3 sequence (DNA): TGTGCCAGCAGCTTTGGACAGGGGAATTCACCCCTCCACTTT.